The source of this TCR beta chain is a study of blood T cell repertoires in COVID-19. Only in-frame clones appear in the TCRdb table, and some are missing; sequencing was by immunoSEQ multiplex PCR. This table has approximately 310,000 clones, around 84% appearing once. The participants were between about 18 and 90 years old and came from 24 US areas. CDR1 and CDR2 (germline): LNHDA, SQIVND (reference sequence). The CDR3 sequence is 13 residues long. The trim removed 6 bases at V and 7 bases at J, leaving 0 bases unmatched. The chain has TRBV19 and TRBJ2-1, with 13 bases fitting TRBD2. Sequenced input: PBMCs or T cells enriched from blood (not recorded which). The clonotype originates from a woman aged 30 to 39 who had been exposed to COVID-19. The CDR3 sequence: CASRLAGGNEQFF. The CDR3 DNA reads as TGTGCCAGTAGACTAGCGGGAGGGAATGAGCAGTTCTTC.